Listed here are 14 T cell receptor beta chains from one sample, sequenced in a study of blood T cells in healthy people across ages. Together with a sample-barcoded 5' primer, a J-beta primer mix was included in a second PCR lasting about 6 to 11 cycles. MiXCR was run by TCRdb on the 5' RACE reads, yielding one entry per CDR3 protein. Here the sample spans about 1.8 million distinct CDR3 sequences, roughly 50% being singletons. The sample comprised blood. The receptor source for this set is a woman between 35 and 50 years old in good health.

CDR3 DNA: TGCGCCAGCAGCCCGGGGACTCCGCCAGATACGCAGTATTTT. This codes for CASSPGTPPDTQYF. This chain uses TRBV5-1 with TRBJ2-3; a weak D match, TRBD2 (6 bases). V shed 4 bases and J shed 4 bases, with 13 bases lying between them. The CDR3 runs 14 residues. The V gene's germline CDR1 is SGHRS and CDR2 YFSETQ.

The chain is built from TRBV12-3 or TRBV12-4 and TRBJ2-5; no reliable D call. There are 14 residues in the CDR3. With 5 bases removed from V and 4 bases from J, the gap between germline ends came to 14 bases. The CDR3 is CASSVGLLRETQYF. The CDR3 DNA reads TGTGCCAGCAGTGTAGGTCTGCTCAGAGAGACCCAGTACTTC.

This sequence joins TRBV7-9 and TRBJ1-4; TRBD1 matches 7 bases. The CDR3 spans 14 residues. Trimming cost V 10 bases and J 2 bases; bases outside gene matches: 7. Looked up from germline, CDR1 is SEHNR and CDR2 is FQNEAQ (reference sequence). CDR3 region: CAIRQGVTNEKLFF. DNA for the CDR3: TGTGCCATTCGGCAGGGGGTTACTAATGAAAAACTGTTTTTT. The full variable domain, its missing parts supplied by reference TRBV7-9 and TRBJ1-4, is DTGVSQNPRHKITKRGQNVTFRCDPISEHNRLYWYRQTLGQGPEFLTYFQNEAQLEKSRLLSDRFSAERPKGSFSTLEIQRTEQGDSAMYLCAIRQGVTNEKLFFGSGTQLSVL.

The rearrangement uses TRBV28 and TRBJ2-5; 7 bases are shared with TRBD2. This CDR3 region has 20 residues. Germline V CDR1 and CDR2: MDHEN, SYDVKM. Trimming cost V 3 bases and J 2 bases; bases outside gene matches: 21. In nucleotides, the CDR3 is TGTGCCAGCAGTTTCTGGGAGGGGCGTGGGGGGTCCACGGCACAAGAGACCCAGTACTTC. This sequence encodes CASSFWEGRGGSTAQETQYF.

The rearrangement links TRBV4-1 to TRBJ2-3; 8 nucleotides align to TRBD2. V dropped 0 bases and J dropped 0; count of bases not matched to a gene: 14. This CDR3 spans 20 amino acids. CDR1 and CDR2 from the germline V gene are MGHRA and YSYEKL. CDR3 residues: CASSQDNALAGSSSTDTQYF. The CDR3 DNA reads as TGCGCCAGCAGCCAAGATAACGCGCTAGCGGGTTCTTCTAGCACAGATACGCAGTATTTT.

The chain couples TRBV15 to TRBJ2-1, with 7 bases lining up with TRBD2. Trimming cost V 0 bases and J 3 bases; bases outside gene matches: 8. The CDR3 totals 17 residues. Per germline, CDR1 LNHNV and CDR2 YYDKDF (reference sequence). DNA of the CDR3: TGTGCCACCAGCAGAGATACCCCCCTAGCGGACTACAATGAGCAGTTCTTC. It is translated as CATSRDTPLADYNEQFF.

Concerning this clonotype: Given a far larger clone just one base away, this is likely a sequencing read error. The rearrangement uses TRBV12-3 or TRBV12-4 and TRBJ2-3; D call uncertain. The CDR3 is 10 residues long. CDR3 bases: TGTACCAGCAGAGGAGATACGCAGTATTTT. The encoded protein is CTSRGDTQYF.

This clonotype was counted many times. The rearrangement uses TRBV29-1 and TRBJ2-7, with a tentative D call TRBD1 (6 bases). Germline V gives CDR1 SQVTM, CDR2 ANQGSEA. This CDR3 has 12 amino acids. With 5 bases removed from V and 3 bases from J, the gap between germline ends came to 11 bases. CDR3 sequence reads: CSVWTDIYEQYF. CDR3 nucleotides: TGCAGCGTTTGGACAGATATCTACGAGCAGTACTTC.

This chain joins TRBV9 and TRBJ1-2, with TRBD1 matching over 7 bases. Germline CDR1 SGDLS, CDR2 YYNGEE. The CDR3 is made up of 15 amino acids. Losses at the gene ends were 4 bases for V and 2 bases for J; bases not matched to a gene: 8. The CDR3 DNA reads as TGTGCCAGCAGCTCCAGAGGGGGCGAAAACTATGGCTACACCTTC. Its protein is CASSSRGGENYGYTF.

This clonotype was observed a handful of times. This CDR3 is CASSSAIGRSQETQYF. CDR3 coding DNA: TGTGCCAGCAGTTCGGCCATCGGCAGGAGCCAAGAGACCCAGTACTTC. The V call is TRBV2, the J call TRBJ2-5; D is ambiguous. CDR1 is SNHLY, CDR2 FYNNEI, per germline. The CDR3 sequence is 16 residues long. The germline V and J ends were trimmed by 5 bases and 1 base, with 17 bases remaining between them.

The chain couples TRBV24-1 to TRBJ2-1, with 9 positions matching TRBD1. CDR1 and CDR2 (germline): KGHDR, SFDVKD. Trimming at V came to 0 bases and at J to 12 bases, leaving 2 bases not matched to a gene. The CDR3 loop spans 13 amino acids. The CDR3 coding sequence is TGTGCCACCAGTGATTTGATGACAGGGGGGCAGTTCTTC. It specifies CATSDLMTGGQFF.

This sequence joins TRBV14 and TRBJ2-1, with 10 nucleotides matching TRBD1. Trimming cost V 0 bases and J 2 bases; bases outside gene matches: 7. The CDR3 is 18 residues long. Germline loops: CDR1 SGHDN, CDR2 FVKESK. CDR3 coding DNA: TGTGCCAGCAGCCAAGATCATAGGGGACAGGGGCCCTACAATGAGCAGTTCTTC. This codes for CASSQDHRGQGPYNEQFF.

This chain joins TRBV7-9 and TRBJ2-5, with no clear D. The CDR3 loop spans 13 amino acids. Trimming left V 7 bases short and J 4 bases short, with 13 bases between. Germline V gene sequence: CDR1 SEHNR, CDR2 FQNEAQ (reference sequence). In nucleotides, the CDR3 is TGTGCCAGCACCGGACCGGGCCCAGAGACCCAGTACTTC. Protein: CASTGPGPETQYF.

The CDR3 DNA reads TGCAGCGTTGAAATTCCGGGGATGGCCAAAAACATTCAGTACTTC. It encodes CSVEIPGMAKNIQYF. The chain recombines TRBV29-1 with TRBJ2-4, with a tentative D call TRBD2 (5 bases). V shed 2 bases and J shed 1 base, with 12 bases lying between them. Germline V CDR1 and CDR2: SQVTM, ANQGSEA. The length of the CDR3 is 15 residues. The full variable domain, in which reference TRBV29-1 and TRBJ2-4 provide the parts outside the CDR3, is SAVISQKPSRDICQRGTSLTIQCQVDSQVTMMFWYRQQPGQSLTLIATANQGSEATYESGFVIDKFPISRPNLTFSTLTVSNMSPEDSSIYLCSVEIPGMAKNIQYFGAGTRLSVL.